This T cell receptor (beta chain) was documented in a study of T cell responses to AZD1222 COVID-19 vaccine (dated by TCRdb to the early 2020s). Study-level background: TCR sequencing covered approximately 230 trial participants: about 210 given two doses of AZD1222 and 26 given two doses of MenACWY control vaccine. Trial participants were enrolled by age into subgroups of 18-55, 56-69 and 70-plus years, and 148, 28 and 57 TCR-sequenced participants, respectively, were included in these subgroups.

Results and caveats for the whole study, not just this receptor: The 56-69-year group was small, and its depth increase did not reach significance, likely because of low power. Epitopes outside the regions mutated in the B.1.351 and B.1.1.7 variants were reportedly recognized by nearly half of the unique spike-specific TCRs. Participants were mostly white British and included more females than males, and it was suggested by the authors that clonal diversity may have been underestimated. A significant rise in spike-specific TCR breadth and depth was observed after two AZD1222 doses relative to day 0 and relative to MenACWY recipients. Because no day 14 peak-response samples were available, the repertoires could be characterized only after the peak T cell response. Only 5 to 7 AZD1222 recipients were SARS-CoV-2 seropositive at baseline, limiting conclusions about previously exposed vaccinees. CD4 TCRs associated with the vaccine covered the entire spike protein, and the dominant responses were in regions 160-218 and 743-854.

Concerning this clone itself: Its antigen is currently not known. Per-nucleotide qualities are absent, and no much larger clonotype sits a single base away.

The CDR3 regions of human TCRbeta chains were analyzed by immunosequencing. For the original study's pipeline: TCRs in the repertoires were matched against a reference library of SARS-CoV-2-specific TCRs that had been generated with the MIRA antigen-specificity platform. Breadth meant the fraction of unique TCRs that were SARS-CoV-2-associated, whereas depth meant the fraction of total T cells that were SARS-CoV-2-associated. Using the MIRA data, every spike-specific TCR was mapped to the spike region that the TCR reacted to and assigned to either a CD4 or a CD8 class. Log10-transformed breadth and depth values were compared by one-way ANOVA with Sidak's multiple comparisons tests. TCRdb carries this immuneACCESS record with in-frame sequences only. Its versions omit some clonotypes, under half of them owing to an unresolved V gene in the studies checked, with the rest unexplained. V and J calls and clone size are those listed in that table; D and trimming were worked out from the DNA. The sample data list around 74,000 clones, and around 92% of these were observed just once. Of the sample, approximately 7% falls within the top ten clones.

The sample's time point label is to be understood as: baseline before first vaccination. Reading the label with the study, this specimen's treatment or condition is: meningococcal conjugate vaccine given as trial control. Samples from vaccinated people were obtained from the UK trials COV001 and COV002, which included a single-blind randomized controlled phase 2/3 trial of AZD1222 (ChAdOx1 nCoV-19) in healthy adults. For TCRbeta chain sequencing, PBMC samples from trial participants were taken at day 0 and at day 28 after the second dose. V is reduced by 7 bases and J by 1 base, leaving a spacing of 11 bases between them. Via the germline V gene (reference sequence), CDR1 is LNHDA and CDR2 SQIVND. The CDR3 sequence holds 13 residues, the cysteine and phenylalanine included. CDR3 DNA is the only sequence kept; it has 39 bases, read in frame from the first base.

The source material was peripheral blood, sampled on day 0 of MenACWY control vaccination. This clonotype was obtained from an adult in good health. The receptor chain draws on TRBV19 and TRBJ2-7; the D call is possibly TRBD1 or TRBD2, each sharing 5 bases. For the CDR3, the sequence is CASTRGESYEQYF. The nucleotide sequence is given as TGTGCCAGTACTAGAGGGGAGTCCTACGAGCAGTACTTC.